The clone carrying this T cell receptor beta chain was seen once. Its antigen is currently unknown. The CDR3 is 16 residues long. Trimming pared 7 bases from V and 3 bases from J, leaving 22 bases between. This sample was taken from a study of shared clonotypes between healthy human individuals. General study points: The study generally estimated greater richness for naive than memory subsets.

Profiling relied on immunoSEQ multiplex PCR, and the TCRdb table lists in-frame clones only, not all of them. The table records 2 million to 2.5 million clones, 85% to 95% of them present only once. The chain links TRBV23-1 to TRBJ2-7; D is perhaps TRBD1 or TRBD2 (6 bases each). TRBV23-1 has ORF status, its function being uncertain. Sequences were obtained from naive CD4+ T cells from PBMCs. The sample's subset: CD45RA+ positively selected. This TCR was sampled from a man aged 18-30 years in good health. Some clones in this sample may be carry-over from other donors' samples. The CDR3 nucleotides are TGCGCCAGCAACACACTCACAGGGACTTGGCTCTACGAGCAGTACTTC. Translating gives CASNTLTGTWLYEQYF.